The 24 T cell receptor beta chains given below trace back to one sample, sequenced in a study of blood T cell repertoires in COVID-19. TCRdb's table, derived via immunoSEQ multiplex PCR, lists solely in-frame clones and lacks some. This sample has tens of thousands of clones, with approximately 88% found just once. The sequenced sample consisted of peripheral blood. The receptors were gathered from a human donor in a cohort sampled during active COVID-19.

The genes are TRBV19 and TRBJ1-1, with D maybe TRBD1 (5 bases). CDR1 and CDR2 from the germline V gene are LNHDA and SQIVND (reference sequence). The ends were cut back, 0 bases at V and 10 bases at J, with 12 bases in the middle. The CDR3 totals 13 residues. As DNA, the CDR3 is TGTGCCAGTAGTATAGAGGGGCCAGCGGGAGCTTTCTTT. This codes for CASSIEGPAGAFF.

The chain has TRBV6-2 or TRBV6-3 and TRBJ2-7, with 12 nucleotides matching TRBD2. V lost 6 bases to trimming and J lost 7 bases; unmatched junction nucleotides: 7. CDR3 size: 14 residues. Looked up from germline, CDR1 is MNHEY and CDR2 is SVGEGT. The CDR3 loop is CASSTSGGSWEQYF. For the CDR3, the DNA is TGTGCCAGCAGCACTAGCGGGGGGTCTTGGGAGCAGTACTTC.

The genes are TRBV5-5 and TRBJ2-7, with 7 nucleotides matching TRBD1. CDR3 size: 15 residues. Unmatched junction bases numbered 9, after V lost 3 bases and J lost 3 bases. Germline V gene sequence: CDR1 SGHKS, CDR2 YYEKEE (reference sequence). The CDR3 loop reads CASSSIRQGSYEQYF. CDR3 DNA sequence: TGTGCCAGCAGCTCAATACGACAGGGAAGCTACGAGCAGTACTTC.

The rearrangement joins TRBV5-1 to TRBJ2-7; the match to TRBD1 covers 9 bases. Germline loops: CDR1 SGHRS, CDR2 YFSETQ. This CDR3 spans 16 amino acids. The trim removed 4 bases at V and 2 bases at J, leaving 10 bases unmatched. This CDR3 reads CASSPSTGTGPYEQYF. DNA of the CDR3: TGCGCCAGCAGCCCATCTACCGGGACAGGGCCCTACGAGCAGTACTTC.

The V call is TRBV19, the J call TRBJ1-5; tentative D call: TRBD1 (5 bases). The CDR3 is 12 residues long. CDR1 is LNHDA, CDR2 SQIVND, per germline (reference sequence). V lost 6 bases and J 5 bases, leaving 8 bases between the germline ends. The CDR3 DNA reads TGTGCCAGTAGGGGGGGATATCAGCCCCAGCATTTT. It codes for CASRGGYQPQHF.

This chain links TRBV10-3 with TRBJ2-7; TRBD1 is a possible D gene (6 bases). This CDR3 spans 11 amino acids. CDR1 is ENHRY and CDR2 is SYGVKD in the germline V gene. V was shortened by 6 bases and J by 3 bases, with 6 bases between the two germline ends. The CDR3 DNA sequence: TGTGCCATCAGCAGGGGCTACGAGCAGTACTTC. Its protein product is CAISRGYEQYF.

The rearrangement links TRBV6-6 to TRBJ2-7; 7 positions match TRBD2. CDR3 size: 15 residues. V gave up 6 bases and J gave up 2 bases; unmatched junction bases: 10. Germline CDR1 and CDR2: MNHNY and SVGAGI (reference sequence). The CDR3 DNA sequence: TGTGCCAGCAGCGGGGAGGGTTGGGGGGCCTACGAGCAGTACTTC. Protein product: CASSGEGWGAYEQYF.

CDR3 nucleotides: TGTGCCAGCAGCTTCCGGGACAGAACCTACGAGCAGTACTTC. This sequence encodes CASSFRDRTYEQYF. The chain joins TRBV5-4 to TRBJ2-7; 7 positions match TRBD1. CDR1 is SGHNT, CDR2 YYREEE, per germline (reference sequence). This CDR3 is 14 amino acids long. V lost 2 bases, J lost 2 bases, and 4 bases stayed unmatched.

This clone was found once. The rearrangement joins TRBV12-3 or TRBV12-4 to TRBJ2-7; 7 bases line up with TRBD1. The CDR3 loop spans 13 amino acids. V gave up 8 bases and J gave up 3 bases; unmatched junction bases: 7. The CDR3 coding sequence is TGTGCCAGCCATAGGACAGGAGGCTACGAGCAGTACTTC. It specifies CASHRTGGYEQYF.

The chain joins TRBV29-1 to TRBJ2-2; TRBD1 matches at 7 bases. Losses at the gene ends were 3 bases for V and 4 bases for J; bases not matched to a gene: 17. From germline, CDR1 is SQVTM and CDR2 ANQGSEA. CDR3 length equals 18 residues. This chain's CDR3 is CSVEISLKTGWGTGELFF. DNA for the CDR3: TGCAGCGTTGAGATCTCACTAAAGACAGGGTGGGGCACCGGGGAGCTGTTTTTT.

This clone turned up a few times. V and J are TRBV9 and TRBJ1-1; weak D call: TRBD1 (5 bases). V lost 0 bases and J 4 bases, leaving 10 bases between the germline ends. Germline V lookup: CDR1 SGDLS, CDR2 YYNGEE. This CDR3 region has 14 residues. The CDR3 loop is CASSVGVDSTEAFF. The CDR3 nucleotides read TGTGCCAGCAGCGTAGGGGTTGACAGCACTGAAGCTTTCTTT.

CDR3 region: CASSQGLSTANEKLFF. DNA of the CDR3: TGTGCCAGCAGCCAAGGACTTTCGACGGCTAATGAAAAACTGTTTTTT. The V call is TRBV3-1 (or the pseudogene TRBV3-2), the J call TRBJ1-4; D not certain. Deletions cut 1 base from V and 3 bases from J, with 12 bases between. Per germline, CDR1 LGHDT and CDR2 YNNKEL (reference sequence). There are 16 residues in the CDR3.

This chain connects TRBV18 to TRBJ1-1; a possible D gene is TRBD1 (5 bases). The V gene lost 4 bases and the J gene lost 4 bases, with 19 bases spanning the gap. This CDR3 contains 16 residues. Germline CDR1 KGHSH, CDR2 LQKENI. CDR3 in DNA: TGTGCCAGCTCACGAAGTAGCCAGGGCGGCAGCACTGAAGCTTTCTTT. Amino acid sequence: CASSRSSQGGSTEAFF.

V gene TRBV9 combines with J gene TRBJ2-7; tentative D call: TRBD1 (5 bases). Germline values: CDR1 SGDLS, CDR2 YYNGEE. The CDR3 length is 14 residues. Trimming took 0 bases from V and 10 from J, leaving 17 bases between them. CDR3 protein: CASSVAPGERTQYF. CDR3 sequence (DNA): TGTGCCAGCAGCGTAGCGCCCGGTGAGAGGACACAGTACTTC.

DNA of the CDR3: TGTGCCAGCAACCCGACTAGCGGGACCCTTTACAATGAGCAGTTCTTC. This translates into CASNPTSGTLYNEQFF. The chain combines TRBV27 with TRBJ2-1; 11 positions agree with TRBD2. Germline loops: CDR1 MNHEY, CDR2 SMNVEV (reference sequence). The V and J ends lost 7 bases and 4 bases, in that order; junction bases with no gene match: 9. The CDR3 runs to 16 residues.

The chain employs TRBV28 and TRBJ2-7, with 11 bases matching TRBD2. The CDR3 is made up of 18 amino acids. The J segment lost 0 bases and the V segment lost 8 bases, leaving 15 bases of the junction unmatched. Germline V CDR1 and CDR2: MDHEN, SYDVKM. This CDR3 is CASSLGLAGPMSSYEQYF. The CDR3 DNA sequence: TGTGCCAGCTCTCTCGGACTAGCGGGCCCGATGTCCTCCTACGAGCAGTACTTC.

V is TRBV4-1 and J is TRBJ2-7; TRBD2 matches 14 bases. Germline CDR1 MGHRA, CDR2 YSYEKL. The V and J ends lost 3 bases and 3 bases, in that order; junction bases with no gene match: 4. This CDR3 contains 16 residues. The CDR3 sequence: CASSQVGLAGDYEQYF. CDR3 sequence (DNA): TGCGCCAGCAGCCAGGTGGGACTAGCGGGAGACTACGAGCAGTACTTC.

The chain uses TRBV5-6 and TRBJ2-7, with 7 bases that match TRBD1. The CDR3 has 12 residues. CDR1 is SGHDT, CDR2 YYEEEE, per germline. CDR3 DNA sequence: TGTGCCAGCAGCGACGTAAAGAGGACAGGTTTAGTC. Translated, it gives CASSDVKRTGLV.

V gene TRBV28 combines with J gene TRBJ2-7; D is possibly TRBD1 (6 bases). Trimming cost V 6 bases and J 2 bases, with 8 bases left between them. This CDR3 has 12 amino acids. Germline V lookup: CDR1 MDHEN, CDR2 SYDVKM. CDR3 in amino acids: CASRDRAYEQYF. For the CDR3, the DNA is TGTGCCAGCAGGGACAGAGCCTACGAGCAGTACTTC. Drawing the rest from reference TRBV28 and TRBJ2-7, the complete variable domain is DVKVTQSSRYLVKRTGEKVFLECVQDMDHENMFWYRQDPGLGLRLIYFSYDVKMKEKGDIPEGYSVSREKKERFSLILESASTNQTSMYLCASRDRAYEQYFGPGTRLTVT.

In its sample, this clone was seen once. The V and J genes are TRBV5-6 and TRBJ2-7, with 8 bases that match TRBD1. Trimming removed 4 bases from V and 0 bases from J; junction bases left unmatched: 9. The CDR3 spans 16 residues. Germline V gives CDR1 SGHDT, CDR2 YYEEEE. CDR3 nucleotide sequence: TGTGCCAGCAGCCGGATCGGGACAGGCATCTCCTACGAGCAGTACTTC. This codes for CASSRIGTGISYEQYF.

This chain uses TRBV10-3 with TRBJ2-2; 8 bases agree with TRBD2. The CDR3 runs to 15 residues. J lost 3 bases, V lost 8 bases, and 8 bases had no gene match. CDR1 is ENHRY and CDR2 is SYGVKD in the germline V gene. The CDR3 region has the DNA TGTGCCATCCCGGTAGCGGGGTATGACACCGGGGAGCTGTTTTTT. Its translation: CAIPVAGYDTGELFF.

The genes are TRBV10-1 and TRBJ1-3; TRBD1 agrees at 9 bases. CDR3 length: 16 residues. V lost 5 bases, J lost 3 bases, and 8 bases stayed unmatched. Germline assignment: CDR1 WNHNN and CDR2 SYGVQD (reference sequence). The CDR3 coding sequence is TGCGCCAGCAGTAAACAGGGGGCGGTGAGTGGAAACACCATATATTTT. It is translated as CASSKQGAVSGNTIYF.

The chain couples TRBV18 to TRBJ2-7; TRBD1 is a possible D gene (5 bases). The CDR3 consists of 12 residues. Germline V CDR1 and CDR2: KGHSH, LQKENI. The ends were cut back, 1 base at V and 5 bases at J, with 6 bases in the middle. In DNA form, the CDR3 reads TGTGCCAGCTCACCACAGGGGAACGAGCAGTACTTC. This translates into CASSPQGNEQYF.

V and J are TRBV5-1 and TRBJ2-5; TRBD2 aligns across 11 bases. The ends lost 4 bases at V and 1 base at J; junction bases unmatched: 6. CDR3 length: 16 amino acids. Germline V gene sequence: CDR1 SGHRS, CDR2 YFSETQ. CDR3 region: CASSELAGVTQETQYF. The DNA of the CDR3 is TGCGCCAGCAGCGAACTAGCGGGGGTTACCCAAGAGACCCAGTACTTC.